The present entry profiles one T cell receptor (beta chain) with its context. Its antigen is still unknown. One base away there is no much larger clone; base qualities are not given. The source of the sample is a study of shared clonotypes between healthy human individuals (dated by TCRdb to 2020 to 2022). For context, the study as a whole: Three men and a couple of women, aged 18 to 49 years, made up the cohort. For each donor, CD4 naive and CD4 memory were each given three plates, CD8 naive was given two plates, and CD8 memory was given one plate. Blood TCR repertoires of a handful of healthy adults were deeply sequenced to estimate repertoire size and the extent of clonotype sharing between individuals. To increase sequencing depth and limit assay-specific biases, TCR repertoire library preparation and sequencing were carried out by different laboratories using diverse techniques. Each donor's leukapheresis produced roughly between about 0.8 and 8.9 billion PBMCs. On the study overall, not on this receptor specifically: Estimated clonotype richness was generally larger for naive than for memory subsets. Incomplete sequencing was indicated by rarefaction of sorted-subset datasets, despite the large sequencing depth. Compared with non-shared clonotypes, the clonotypes found in all four sorted-subset donors had higher generation probabilities. When a handful of donors were compared, the shared fraction of clonotypes was roughly 4.8% for naive CD4, around 3.5% for naive CD8, 2.3% for memory CD4, and 0.4% for memory CD8. Pairwise subsampling led to the expectation that sequencing depth would affect the degree of clonotype sharing among donors. Sampling was restricted to blood, and TCR repertoires in tissue are likely to differ from TCR repertoires in blood. The small number of donors limited the genetic and exposure-history diversity represented.

The CDR1 and CDR2 encoded by the germline V gene (reference sequence) are MNHEY and SMNVEV. Between the V and J ends, shortened by 1 base and 0 bases respectively, the junction contains 13 bases. The CDR3 spans 16 residues, from the cysteine through the phenylalanine. Left in the record is the CDR3 DNA by itself, 48 bases read in frame from the first base. Donors were healthy HIV-negative adults with no recently reported acute infections or vaccinations. All donors were Caucasian adults living in Nashville, Tennessee, USA. CD4+ T cells were enriched through magnetic negative selection, after which naive cells were positively selected on CD45RA and the remaining negative fraction served as the memory subset. After blood collection by leukapheresis, PBMCs were isolated using Ficoll-Histopaque density gradient centrifugation and then cryopreserved in the vapor phase of liquid nitrogen. Analytical flow cytometry was used to check the purity and quantity of each magnetically sorted T cell population. Each sorted fraction had its genomic DNA isolated and then quantified by UV absorbance on a Nanodrop 2000c.

TCR CDR3 regions were amplified from genomic DNA by multiplex PCR using the deep immunoSEQ assay. Genomic DNA extracted from each cell subset was distributed evenly over all wells of several immunoSEQ 96-well plates, and each plate served as one replicate. Each replicate PCR for sorted subsets received around 210 ng genomic DNA, equal to about 29,000 T cell genomes. Purified libraries were quantified with a Qubit 3.0 fluorometer, sized on a Bioanalyzer 2100, and re-quantified with the KAPA Library Quantification kit. A separate single-read 150-cycle Illumina NextSeq 550 flow cell was used to sequence each immunoSEQ 96-well plate. Per the authors' processing: The immunoSEQ output contained only junctional sequences without quality scores, so filtering could not match that applied to full-length reads. Sequences were annotated with PyIR, a Python wrapper for IgBLAST v1.9, using IMGT germline references to assign V/J genes and CDR3. Reads were removed for weak V/J assignments (E-value above 1e-6), missing CDR3, stop codons, out-of-frame junctions, or ambiguous translated residues. V3J clonotypes were defined as sequences sharing an identical inferred V gene, J gene, and CDR3 amino acid sequence. To compute the percentage overlap between repertoires, the number of shared unique clonotypes was divided by the size of the smaller repertoire. Richness of each repertoire was evaluated using RTK rarefaction, the Chao1 estimator, and Recon v2.1 estimates of unobserved clonotypes. OLGA was used to compute generation probabilities for all TCRbeta clonotypes that the gDNA method yielded from several donors. TCRdb mirrors the immuneACCESS table, restricted to in-frame sequences. Some clones are absent from its copies; in checked studies, under half trace to an unresolved V gene, and the reason for the others is unknown. V and J calls and clone size are as listed in that table; D and trimming were resolved from the DNA. This sample comprises under 650,000 clones, around 96% of them detected only once. The leading ten clones occupy 0.06% of the sample.

This receptor chain uses TRBV27 and TRBJ2-7; the D gene is possibly TRBD1, with 6 bases matching. The clonotype originates from a woman in her 30s in good health. Sequenced material: naive CD4+ T cells sorted from blood. Sample cell subset or site, as interpreted from the label and publication: CD45RA+ positively selected. The CDR3 region reads CASSLWGPTSSYEQYF. The sequenced DNA is TGTGCCAGCAGTTTATGGGGGCCTACGAGCTCCTACGAGCAGTACTTC.